This T cell receptor beta chain is from a study of blood T cell repertoires in COVID-19. Study summary: Sample material is recorded as cDNA or gDNA derived from T cells, B-cell-depleted T cells, or PBMCs.

CDR1 PRHDT and CDR2 FYEKMQ come from the germline V gene (reference sequence). The CDR3 extends over 15 amino acids. The J segment lost 3 bases and the V segment lost 3 bases, leaving 3 bases of the junction unmatched. The assay was immunoSEQ multiplex PCR, and TCRdb's table has in-frame clones only and misses some. The sample records around 100,000 clones, just under 85% being singletons. This clonotype was sampled from an elderly woman with active or convalescent COVID-19. What was sequenced was peripheral blood. The chain couples TRBV13 to TRBJ2-2; the match to TRBD1 covers 8 bases. As DNA, the CDR3 is TGTGCCAGCAGCTTGAACAGGGGGGACACCGGGGAGCTGTTTTTT. As protein: CASSLNRGDTGELFF. The variable domain in full, with the rest retrieved from reference TRBV13 and TRBJ2-2, is AAGVIQSPRHLIKEKRETATLKCYPIPRHDTVYWYQQGPGQDPQFLISFYEKMQSDKGSIPDRFSAQQFSDYHSELNMSSLELGDSALYFCASSLNRGDTGELFFGEGSRLTVL.